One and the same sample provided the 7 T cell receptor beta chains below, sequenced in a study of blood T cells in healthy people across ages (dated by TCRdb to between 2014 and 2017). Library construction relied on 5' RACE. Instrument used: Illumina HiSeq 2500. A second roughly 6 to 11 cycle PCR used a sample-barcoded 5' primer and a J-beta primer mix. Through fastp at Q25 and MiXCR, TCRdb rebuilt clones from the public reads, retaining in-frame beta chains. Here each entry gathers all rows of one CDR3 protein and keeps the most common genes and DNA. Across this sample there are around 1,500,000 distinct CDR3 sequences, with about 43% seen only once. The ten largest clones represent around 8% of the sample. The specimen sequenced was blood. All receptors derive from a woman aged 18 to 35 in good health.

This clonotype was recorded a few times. Here the CDR3 reads CASSRTGLAYEQYF. The CDR3 nucleotides are TGTGCCAGCAGTCGGACAGGTCTGGCCTACGAGCAGTACTTC. The chain uses TRBV6-5 and TRBJ2-7; TRBD1 matches at 7 bases. The junction had 6 bases not matched to a gene; V was cut back by 5 bases and J by 2 bases. The CDR3 is made up of 14 amino acids. CDR1 is MNHEY and CDR2 is SVGAGI in the germline V gene.

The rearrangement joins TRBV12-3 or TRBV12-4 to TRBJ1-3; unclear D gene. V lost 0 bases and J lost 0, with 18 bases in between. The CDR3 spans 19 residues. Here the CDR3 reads CASSLALGQDGSSGNTIYF. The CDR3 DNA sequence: TGTGCCAGCAGTTTAGCGCTGGGCCAGGACGGGAGCTCTGGAAACACCATATATTTT.

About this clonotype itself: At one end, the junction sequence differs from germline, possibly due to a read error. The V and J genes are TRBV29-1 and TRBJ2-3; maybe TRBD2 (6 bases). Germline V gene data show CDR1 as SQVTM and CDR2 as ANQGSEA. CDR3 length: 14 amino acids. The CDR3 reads CSVVLGRGTNTQYF. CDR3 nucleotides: TGCAGCGTGGTACTAGGGCGGGGCACAAATACGCAGTATTTT.

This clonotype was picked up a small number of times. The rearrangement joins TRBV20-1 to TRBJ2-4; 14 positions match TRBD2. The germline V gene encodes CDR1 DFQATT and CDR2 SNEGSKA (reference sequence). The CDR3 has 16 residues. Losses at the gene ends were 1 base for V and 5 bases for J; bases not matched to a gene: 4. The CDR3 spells CSARVRGLAGENIQYF. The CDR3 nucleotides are TGCAGTGCTAGAGTTCGGGGACTAGCGGGGGAAAACATTCAGTACTTC.

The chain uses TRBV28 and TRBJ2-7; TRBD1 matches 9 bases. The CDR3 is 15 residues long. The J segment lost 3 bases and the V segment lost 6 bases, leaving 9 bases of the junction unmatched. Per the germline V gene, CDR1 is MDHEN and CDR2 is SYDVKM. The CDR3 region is CASSPPGDRVYEQYF. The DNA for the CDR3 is TGTGCCAGCAGCCCCCCGGGGGACAGGGTCTACGAGCAGTACTTC.

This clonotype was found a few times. The CDR3, as DNA: TGTGCCAGCAGTGAGGAACAGGGGGCGAGGAGTGAGCAGTTCTTC. Protein: CASSEEQGARSEQFF. The rearrangement joins TRBV2 to TRBJ2-1; 9 nucleotides line up with TRBD1. In germline, CDR1 is SNHLY, CDR2 FYNNEI. This CDR3 is 15 amino acids long. V shed 3 bases and J 9 bases; nucleotides not matched to a gene: 9.

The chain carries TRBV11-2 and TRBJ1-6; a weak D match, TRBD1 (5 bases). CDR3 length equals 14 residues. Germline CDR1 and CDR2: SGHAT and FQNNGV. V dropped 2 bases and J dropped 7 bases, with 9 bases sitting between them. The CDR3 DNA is TGTGCCAGCAGCTTACAGGGCCGGAATTCACCCCTCCACTTT. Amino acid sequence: CASSLQGRNSPLHF.